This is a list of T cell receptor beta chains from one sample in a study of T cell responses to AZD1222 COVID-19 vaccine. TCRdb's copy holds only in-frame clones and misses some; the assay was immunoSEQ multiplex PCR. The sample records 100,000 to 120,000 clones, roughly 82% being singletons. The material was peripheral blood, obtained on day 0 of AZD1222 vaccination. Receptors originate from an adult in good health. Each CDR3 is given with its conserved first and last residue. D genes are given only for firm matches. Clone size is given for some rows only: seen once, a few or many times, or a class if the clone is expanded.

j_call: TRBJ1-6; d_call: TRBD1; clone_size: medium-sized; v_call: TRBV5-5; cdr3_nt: TGTGCCAGCAGCCCCTACGTGACAGGGGTCAATTCACCCCTCCACTTT; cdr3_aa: CASSPYVTGVNSPLHF
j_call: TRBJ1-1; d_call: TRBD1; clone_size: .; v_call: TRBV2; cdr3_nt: TGTGCCAGCGAGACAGGGGATGGGAACACTGAAGCTTTCTTT; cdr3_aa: CASETGDGNTEAFF
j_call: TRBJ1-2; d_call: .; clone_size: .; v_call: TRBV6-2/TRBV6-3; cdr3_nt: TGTGCCAGCAGTTACTCGAGATCACGTCGACAGGTGGTTTATGGCTACACCTTC; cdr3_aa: CASSYSRSRRQVVYGYTF
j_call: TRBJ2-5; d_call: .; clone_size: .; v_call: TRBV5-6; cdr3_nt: TGTGCCAGCAGCTTGGCCAGGAGAGAGACCCAGTACTTC; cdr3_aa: CASSLARRETQYF
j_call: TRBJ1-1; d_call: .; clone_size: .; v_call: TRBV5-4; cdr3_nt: TGTGCCAGCAGCCTTCCCAGGACGACTATGAACACTGAAGCTTTCTTT; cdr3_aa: CASSLPRTTMNTEAFF
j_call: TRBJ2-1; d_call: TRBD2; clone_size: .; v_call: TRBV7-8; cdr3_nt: TGTGCCAGCAGCTCTCTAGCTAGCGGGGATTACAATGAGCAGTTCTTC; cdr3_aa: CASSSLASGDYNEQFF
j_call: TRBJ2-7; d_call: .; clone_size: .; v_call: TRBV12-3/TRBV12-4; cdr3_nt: TGTGCCAGCAGTTTTCGGGTCGGGAGAGAGCAGTACTTC; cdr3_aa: CASSFRVGREQYF
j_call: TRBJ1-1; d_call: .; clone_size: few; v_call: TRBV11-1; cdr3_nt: TGTGCCAGCAGCTTACCTGGGTCCGGCACTGAAGCTTTCTTT; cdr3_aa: CASSLPGSGTEAFF
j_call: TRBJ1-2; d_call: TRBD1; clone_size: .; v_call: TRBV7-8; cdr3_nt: TGTGCCAGCAGCTTAGTTTCCGGGACAGGGCATGGCTACACCTTC; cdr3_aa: CASSLVSGTGHGYTF
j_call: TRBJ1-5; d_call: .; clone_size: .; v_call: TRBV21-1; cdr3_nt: TGTGCCAGCAGCTTCCCGCCCGACACCTCTGGTGGTTATAGCAATCAGCCCCAGCATTTT; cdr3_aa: CASSFPPDTSGGYSNQPQHF
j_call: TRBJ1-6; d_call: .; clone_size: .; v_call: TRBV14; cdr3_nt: TGTGCCAGCAGCCAGGGGGGATACTCACCCCTCCACTTT; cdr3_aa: CASSQGGYSPLHF
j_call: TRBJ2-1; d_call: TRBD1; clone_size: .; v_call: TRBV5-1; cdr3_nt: TGCGCCAGCAGCATACAGGGGGAGTTCTACAATGAGCAGTTCTTC; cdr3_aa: CASSIQGEFYNEQFF
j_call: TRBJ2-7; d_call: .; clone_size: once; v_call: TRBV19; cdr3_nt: TGTGCCAGTAGTCCCTCCGGGGGTTATGACGAGAACTACTTC; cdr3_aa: CASSPSGGYDENYF
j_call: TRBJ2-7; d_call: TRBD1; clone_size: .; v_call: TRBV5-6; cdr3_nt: TGTGCCAGCAGCCCCCGGGACAGAATCTACGAGCAGTACTTC; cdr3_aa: CASSPRDRIYEQYF
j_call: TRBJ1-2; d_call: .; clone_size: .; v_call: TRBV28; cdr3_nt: TGTGCCAGCAATTTTGGGGTCCAAGGCTACACCTTC; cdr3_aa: CASNFGVQGYTF
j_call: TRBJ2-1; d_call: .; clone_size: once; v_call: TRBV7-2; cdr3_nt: TGTGCCAGCAGCATTATGGCGGGGAGGTACAATGAGCAGTTCTTC; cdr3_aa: CASSIMAGRYNEQFF
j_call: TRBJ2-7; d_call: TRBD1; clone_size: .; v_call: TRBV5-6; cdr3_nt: TGTGCCAGCAGTCGGGACAGGGTCGGCTACGAGCAGTACTTC; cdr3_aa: CASSRDRVGYEQYF
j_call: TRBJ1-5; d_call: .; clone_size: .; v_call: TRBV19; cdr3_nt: TGTGCCAGTGCAAATAGGAAGGGGGATAGCAATCAGCCCCAGCATTTT; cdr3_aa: CASANRKGDSNQPQHF
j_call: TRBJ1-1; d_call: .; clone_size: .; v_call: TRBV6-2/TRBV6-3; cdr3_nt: TGTGCCAGCAGTTATAAAGAGAACACTGAAGCTTTCTTT; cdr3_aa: CASSYKENTEAFF
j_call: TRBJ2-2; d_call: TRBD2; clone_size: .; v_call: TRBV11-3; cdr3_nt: TGTGCCAGCGGCGGGGGCACCGGGGAGCTGTTTTTT; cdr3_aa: CASGGGTGELFF
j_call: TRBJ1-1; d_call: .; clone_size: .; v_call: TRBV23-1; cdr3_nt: TGCGCCAGCAGTCAATATCAGGAGGGGGAGACTGAAGCTTTCTTT; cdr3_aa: CASSQYQEGETEAFF
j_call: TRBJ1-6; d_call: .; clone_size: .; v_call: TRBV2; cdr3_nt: TGTGCCACTTCGGACACTCCTTATAATTCACCCCTCCACTTT; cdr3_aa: CATSDTPYNSPLHF
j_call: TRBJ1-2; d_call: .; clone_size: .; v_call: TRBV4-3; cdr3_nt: TGCGCCAGCAGCCAGTTCTCACAGGGACCCTATGGCTACACCTTC; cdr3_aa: CASSQFSQGPYGYTF
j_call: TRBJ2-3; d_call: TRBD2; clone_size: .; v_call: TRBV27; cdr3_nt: TGTGCCAGCAGGACTAGCGGGGGGCACACAGATACGCAGTATTTT; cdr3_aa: CASRTSGGHTDTQYF
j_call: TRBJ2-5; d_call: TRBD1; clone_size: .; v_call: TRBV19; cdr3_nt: TGTGCCAGTAGTGCCGACAGGGGGCGAGAGACCCAGTACTTC; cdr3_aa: CASSADRGRETQYF
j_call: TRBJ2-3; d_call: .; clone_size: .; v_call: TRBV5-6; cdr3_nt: TGTGCCAGCAGCCATGGGTTGGGTCCCACAGATACGCAGTATTTT; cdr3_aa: CASSHGLGPTDTQYF
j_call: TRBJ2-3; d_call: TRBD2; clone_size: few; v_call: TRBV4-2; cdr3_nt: TGTGCCAGCAGCCAAACTTTAGCGGGGGGCACAGATACGCAGTATTTT; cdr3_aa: CASSQTLAGGTDTQYF
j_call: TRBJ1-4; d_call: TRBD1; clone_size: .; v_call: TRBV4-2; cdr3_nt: TGTGCCAGCAGCCCGGGACAGGGCCAAGGAAAACTGTTTTTT; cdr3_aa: CASSPGQGQGKLFF
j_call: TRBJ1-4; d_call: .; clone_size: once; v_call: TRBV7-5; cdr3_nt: TGTGTCAGAAGCCCCAGGACAGGTTATAATGAAAAACTGTTTTTT; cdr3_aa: CVRSPRTGYNEKLFF
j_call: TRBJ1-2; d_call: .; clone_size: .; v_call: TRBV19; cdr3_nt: TGTGCCAGTAGCAGGGACGGAGCTAACTATGGCTACACCTTC; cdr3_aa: CASSRDGANYGYTF
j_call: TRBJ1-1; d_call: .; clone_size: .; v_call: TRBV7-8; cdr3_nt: TGTGCCAGCAGCTTGGGGCATCATAAGACTGAAGCTTTCTTT; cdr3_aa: CASSLGHHKTEAFF
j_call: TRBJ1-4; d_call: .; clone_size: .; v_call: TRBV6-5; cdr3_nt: TGTGCCAGCAGTTACGATTGGGCGGGTACTAATGAAAAACTGTTTTTT; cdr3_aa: CASSYDWAGTNEKLFF
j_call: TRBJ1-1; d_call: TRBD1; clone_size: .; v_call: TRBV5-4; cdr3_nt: TGTGCCATCTCATTACAGGGGGCGGGAACTGAAGCTTTCTTT; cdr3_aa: CAISLQGAGTEAFF
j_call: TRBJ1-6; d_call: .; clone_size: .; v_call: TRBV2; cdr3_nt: TGTGCCAGCAGTGAAGCGCTTGGGAGATCGTATAATTCACCCCTCCACTTT; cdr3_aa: CASSEALGRSYNSPLHF
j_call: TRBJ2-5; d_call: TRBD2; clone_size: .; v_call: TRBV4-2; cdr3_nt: TGTGCCAGCAGTCCTACGACTAGCGGGAAAGAGACCCAGTACTTC; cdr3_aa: CASSPTTSGKETQYF
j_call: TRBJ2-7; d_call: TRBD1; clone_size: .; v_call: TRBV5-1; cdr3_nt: TGCGCCAGCAGCTTGGGGACAGGGGGCTACGAGCAGTACTTC; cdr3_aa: CASSLGTGGYEQYF
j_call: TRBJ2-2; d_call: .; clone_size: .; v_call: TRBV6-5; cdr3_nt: TGTGCCAGCAGCACTTCTCCGGTATCCGGGGAGCTGTTTTTT; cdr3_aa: CASSTSPVSGELFF
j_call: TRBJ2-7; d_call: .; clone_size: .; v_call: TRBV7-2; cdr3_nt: TGTGCCAGCAGCTTCACCGGAGACAGTCACGTCGCCTACGAGCAGTACTTC; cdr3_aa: CASSFTGDSHVAYEQYF
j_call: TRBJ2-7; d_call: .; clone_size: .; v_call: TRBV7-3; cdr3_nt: TGTGCCAGCTCCGATGTGGGGTACGAGCAGTACTTC; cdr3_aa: CASSDVGYEQYF
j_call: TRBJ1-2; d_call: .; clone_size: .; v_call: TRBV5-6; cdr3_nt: TGTGCCAGCAGAGAGGCTACAGGGTACGGTGGCTACACCTTC; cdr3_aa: CASREATGYGGYTF
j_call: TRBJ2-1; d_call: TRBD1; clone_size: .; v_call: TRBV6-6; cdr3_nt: TGTGCCAGCATCCCGACAGGGGGCAGGGATGAGCAGTTCTTC; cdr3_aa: CASIPTGGRDEQFF
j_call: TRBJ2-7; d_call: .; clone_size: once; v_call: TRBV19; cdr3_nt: TGTGCCAGTAGTAGGTCGACAGGTTCGGGACTCTACGAGCAGTACTTC; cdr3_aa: CASSRSTGSGLYEQYF
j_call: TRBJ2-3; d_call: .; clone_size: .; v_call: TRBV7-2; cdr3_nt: TGTGCCAGCAGCCGCAACATCCTAGCGGATACGCAGTATTTT; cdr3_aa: CASSRNILADTQYF
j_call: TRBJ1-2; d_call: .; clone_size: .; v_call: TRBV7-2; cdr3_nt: TGTGCCAGCAGCACGGCCCAGGGGCTCGACTATGGCTACACCTTC; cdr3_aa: CASSTAQGLDYGYTF
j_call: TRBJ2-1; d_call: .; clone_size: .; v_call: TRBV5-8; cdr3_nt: TGTGCCAGCAGCCAAGAAACAGGGAGCTCCTACAATGAGCAGTTCTTC; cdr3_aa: CASSQETGSSYNEQFF
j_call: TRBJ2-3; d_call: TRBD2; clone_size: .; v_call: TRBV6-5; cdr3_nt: TGTGCCAGCAGTTCCGGACTAGCGCGCACAGATACGCAGTATTTT; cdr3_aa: CASSSGLARTDTQYF
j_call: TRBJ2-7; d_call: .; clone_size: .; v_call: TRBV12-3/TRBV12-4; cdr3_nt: TGTGCCAGCAGTTTCACAGGGTTATACGAGCAGTACTTC; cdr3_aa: CASSFTGLYEQYF
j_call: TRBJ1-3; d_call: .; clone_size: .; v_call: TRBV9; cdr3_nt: TGTGCCAGCAGCCCCCAAGGGGCTGGAAACACCATATATTTT; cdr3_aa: CASSPQGAGNTIYF
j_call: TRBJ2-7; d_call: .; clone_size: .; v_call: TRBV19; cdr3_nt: TGTGCCAGTAGTATCCTGCCAGGTTCGGTGGGGGAGCAGTACTTC; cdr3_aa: CASSILPGSVGEQYF
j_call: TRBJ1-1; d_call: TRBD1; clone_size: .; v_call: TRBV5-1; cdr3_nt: TGCGCCAGCAGGGAAGGGACAGGGAACACTGAAGCTTTCTTT; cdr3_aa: CASREGTGNTEAFF